This T cell receptor beta chain comes out of a study of T cell responses to AZD1222 COVID-19 vaccine. This CDR3 spans 15 amino acids. The V end was cut by 4 bases, the J end by 8 bases, with 17 bases between. From germline, CDR1 is KGHDR and CDR2 SFDVKD. Sequencing used immunoSEQ multiplex PCR; TCRdb keeps in-frame clones, though not all of them. The sample carries about 150,000 clones, about 92% recorded once. Study-wide findings and caveats: Spike-wide vaccine-associated CD4 TCRs dominated at 160-218 and 743-854. Clonal diversity was possibly underestimated, and the donors were mostly white British, with more females. The peak T cell response came first, and repertoires were sampled only after it.

With respect to this clone: Its antigen is currently unknown.

The chain is built from TRBV24-1 and TRBJ2-1, with D possibly TRBD1 on 6 matching bases. The specimen comprised peripheral blood, sampled on day 0 of AZD1222 vaccination. The sequence came from an adult in good health. The DNA for the CDR3 is TGTGCCACCAGTGACCCCACCCACAGGGCCGATGAGCAGTTCTTC. Encoded protein: CATSDPTHRADEQFF.